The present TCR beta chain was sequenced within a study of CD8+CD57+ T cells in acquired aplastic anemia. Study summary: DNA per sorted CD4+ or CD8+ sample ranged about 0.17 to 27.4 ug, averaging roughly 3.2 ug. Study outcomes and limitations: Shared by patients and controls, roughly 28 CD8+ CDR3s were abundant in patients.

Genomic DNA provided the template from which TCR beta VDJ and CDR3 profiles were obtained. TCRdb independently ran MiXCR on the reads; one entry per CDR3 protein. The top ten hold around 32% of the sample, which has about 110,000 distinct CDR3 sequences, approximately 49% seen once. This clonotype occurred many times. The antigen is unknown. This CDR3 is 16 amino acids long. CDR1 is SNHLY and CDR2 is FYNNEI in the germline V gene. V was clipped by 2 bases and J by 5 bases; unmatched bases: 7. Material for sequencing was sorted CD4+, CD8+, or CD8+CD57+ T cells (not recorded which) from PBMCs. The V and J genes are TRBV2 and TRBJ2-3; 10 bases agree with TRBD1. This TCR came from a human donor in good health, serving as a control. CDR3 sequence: CASSEIGTGAEDTQYF. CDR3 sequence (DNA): TGTGCCAGCAGTGAAATCGGGACAGGGGCGGAAGATACGCAGTATTTT.